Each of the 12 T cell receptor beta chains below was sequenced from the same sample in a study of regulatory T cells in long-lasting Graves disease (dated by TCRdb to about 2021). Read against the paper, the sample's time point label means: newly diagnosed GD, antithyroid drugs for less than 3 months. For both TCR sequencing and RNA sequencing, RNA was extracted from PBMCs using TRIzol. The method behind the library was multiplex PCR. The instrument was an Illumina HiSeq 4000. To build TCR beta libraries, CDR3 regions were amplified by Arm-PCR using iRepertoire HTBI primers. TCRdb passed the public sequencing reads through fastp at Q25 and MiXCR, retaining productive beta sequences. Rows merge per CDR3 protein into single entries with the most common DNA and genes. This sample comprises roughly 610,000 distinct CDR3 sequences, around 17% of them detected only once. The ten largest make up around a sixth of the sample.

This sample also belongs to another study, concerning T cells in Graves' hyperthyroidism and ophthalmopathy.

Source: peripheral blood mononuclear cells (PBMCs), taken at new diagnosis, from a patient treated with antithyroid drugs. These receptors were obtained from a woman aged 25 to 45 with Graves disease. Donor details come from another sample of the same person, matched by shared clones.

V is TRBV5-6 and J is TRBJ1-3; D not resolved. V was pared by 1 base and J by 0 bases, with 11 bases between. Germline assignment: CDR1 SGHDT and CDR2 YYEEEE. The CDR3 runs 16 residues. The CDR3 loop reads CASSLRLGGSGNTIYF. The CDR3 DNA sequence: TGTGCCAGCAGCTTGCGACTGGGTGGCTCTGGAAACACCATATATTTT. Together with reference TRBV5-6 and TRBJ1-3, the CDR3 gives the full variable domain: DAGVTQSPTHLIKTRGQQVTLRCSPKSGHDTVSWYQQALGQGPQFIFQYYEEEERQRGNFPDRFSGHQFPNYSSELNVNALLLGDSALYLCASSLRLGGSGNTIYFGEGSWLTVV.

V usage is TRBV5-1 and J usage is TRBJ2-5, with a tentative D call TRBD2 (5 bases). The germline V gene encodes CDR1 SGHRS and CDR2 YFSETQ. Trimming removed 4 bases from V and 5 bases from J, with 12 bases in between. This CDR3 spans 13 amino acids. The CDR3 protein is CASSGPGGETQYF. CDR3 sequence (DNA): TGCGCCAGCAGCGGACCGGGCGGGGAGACCCAGTACTTC.

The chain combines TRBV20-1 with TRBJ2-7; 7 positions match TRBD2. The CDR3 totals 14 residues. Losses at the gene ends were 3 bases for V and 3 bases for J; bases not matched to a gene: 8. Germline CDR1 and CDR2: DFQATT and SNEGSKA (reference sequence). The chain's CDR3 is CSASRAGKSYEQYF. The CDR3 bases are TGCAGTGCTAGTAGAGCGGGAAAGAGCTACGAGCAGTACTTC.

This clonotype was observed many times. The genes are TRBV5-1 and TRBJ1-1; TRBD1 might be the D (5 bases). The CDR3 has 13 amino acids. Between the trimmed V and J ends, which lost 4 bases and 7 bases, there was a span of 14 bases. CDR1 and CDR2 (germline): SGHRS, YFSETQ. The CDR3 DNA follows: TGCGCCAGCAGCCAACCGGACACCCTTGAAGCTTTCTTT. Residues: CASSQPDTLEAFF.

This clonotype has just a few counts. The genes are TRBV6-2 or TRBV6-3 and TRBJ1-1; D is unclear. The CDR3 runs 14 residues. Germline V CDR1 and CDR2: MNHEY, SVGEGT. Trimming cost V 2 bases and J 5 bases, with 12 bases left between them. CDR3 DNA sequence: TGTGCCAGCAGTTACGGATTTTCGGGGACTGAAGCTTTCTTT. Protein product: CASSYGFSGTEAFF.

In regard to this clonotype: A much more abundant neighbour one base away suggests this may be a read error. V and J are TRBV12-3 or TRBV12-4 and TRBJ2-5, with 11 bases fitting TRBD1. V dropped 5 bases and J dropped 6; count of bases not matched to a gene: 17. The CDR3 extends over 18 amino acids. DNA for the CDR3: TGTGCCAGCAGTGCTGCAGATCCGGGACAGGGGGTTATGAAGACCCAGTACTTC. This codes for CASSAADPGQGVMKTQYF.

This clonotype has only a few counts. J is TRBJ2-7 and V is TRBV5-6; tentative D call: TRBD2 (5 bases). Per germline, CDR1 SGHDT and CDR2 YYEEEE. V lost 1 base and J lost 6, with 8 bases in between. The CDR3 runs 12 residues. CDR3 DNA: TGTGCCAGCAGCTTGCGAGGGCTCGAGCAGTACTTC. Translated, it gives CASSLRGLEQYF. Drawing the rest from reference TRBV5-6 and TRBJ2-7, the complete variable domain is DAGVTQSPTHLIKTRGQQVTLRCSPKSGHDTVSWYQQALGQGPQFIFQYYEEEERQRGNFPDRFSGHQFPNYSSELNVNALLLGDSALYLCASSLRGLEQYFGPGTRLTVT.

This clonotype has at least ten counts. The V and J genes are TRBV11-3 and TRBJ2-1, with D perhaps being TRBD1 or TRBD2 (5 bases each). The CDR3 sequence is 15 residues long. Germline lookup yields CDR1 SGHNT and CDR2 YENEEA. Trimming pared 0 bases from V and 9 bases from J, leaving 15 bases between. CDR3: CASSLDKQGPREQFF. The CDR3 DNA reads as TGTGCCAGCAGCTTAGATAAGCAGGGACCCCGTGAGCAGTTCTTC.

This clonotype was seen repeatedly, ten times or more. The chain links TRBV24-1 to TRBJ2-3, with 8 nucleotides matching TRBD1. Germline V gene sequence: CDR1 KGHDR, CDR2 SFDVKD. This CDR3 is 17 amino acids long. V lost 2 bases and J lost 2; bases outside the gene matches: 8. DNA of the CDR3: TGTGCCACCAGTGATTCGTCCGGGACAGGACACACAGATACGCAGTATTTT. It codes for CATSDSSGTGHTDTQYF.

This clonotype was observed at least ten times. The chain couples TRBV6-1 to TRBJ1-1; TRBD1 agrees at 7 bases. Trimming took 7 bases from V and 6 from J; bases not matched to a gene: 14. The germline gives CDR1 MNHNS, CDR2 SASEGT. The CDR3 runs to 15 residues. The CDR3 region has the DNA TGTGCCAGCAAGCCCGCTCAATATGGGACAGCTGAAGCTTTCTTT. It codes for CASKPAQYGTAEAFF.

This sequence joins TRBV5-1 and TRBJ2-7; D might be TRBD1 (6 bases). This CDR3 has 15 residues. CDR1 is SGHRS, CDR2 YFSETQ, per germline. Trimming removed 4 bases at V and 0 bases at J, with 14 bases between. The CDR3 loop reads CASSHRDTHSYEQYF. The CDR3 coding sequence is TGCGCCAGCAGCCACCGGGACACTCACTCCTACGAGCAGTACTTC.

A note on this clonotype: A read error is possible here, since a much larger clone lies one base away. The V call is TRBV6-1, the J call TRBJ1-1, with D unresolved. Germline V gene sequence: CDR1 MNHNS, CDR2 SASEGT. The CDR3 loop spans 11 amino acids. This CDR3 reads CASASNIEAFF. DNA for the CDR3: TGTGCCAGCGCATCGAACATTGAAGCTTTCTTT.